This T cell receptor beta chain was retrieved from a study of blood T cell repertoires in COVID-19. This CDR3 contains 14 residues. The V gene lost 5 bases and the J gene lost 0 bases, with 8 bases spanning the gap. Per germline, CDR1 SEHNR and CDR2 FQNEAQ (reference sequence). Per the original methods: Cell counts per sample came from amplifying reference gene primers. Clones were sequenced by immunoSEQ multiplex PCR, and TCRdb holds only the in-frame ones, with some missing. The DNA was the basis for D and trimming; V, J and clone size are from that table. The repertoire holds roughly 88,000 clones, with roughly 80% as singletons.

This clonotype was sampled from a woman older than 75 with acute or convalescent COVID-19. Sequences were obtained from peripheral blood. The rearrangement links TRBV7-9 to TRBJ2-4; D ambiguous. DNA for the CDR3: TGTGCCAGCAGCGCATCCGGAGCCAAAAACATTCAGTACTTC. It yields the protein CASSASGAKNIQYF.